In this sample, the clone carrying this T cell receptor beta chain turned up many times. Its antigen is unidentified. These data come from a study of T cell repertoires in cytomegalovirus infection. Study context: Matching HLA type, along with CMV infection, was indicated by public TCR beta signatures. Regarding the study as a whole: Pooled public TCR beta family frequency picked out CMV carriers with the relevant HLA. CMV-specific TCR beta clonotypes restricted by HLA-C dominated the ex vivo response.

TCRdb re-derived calls from the reads in MiXCR, one entry per CDR3 protein. The sample lists 400,000 to 550,000 distinct CDR3 sequences; over 9% were seen once. The sequenced sample was PBMCs. This clonotype was sampled from a human donor in good health (CMV status not recorded). Some clones in this sample may be carry-over from other donors' samples.

CDR3 residues: CASSLWRGLDTGELFF. CDR3 nucleotide sequence: TGTGCCAGTAGCCTATGGAGGGGATTGGACACCGGGGAGCTGTTTTTT. The rearrangement uses TRBV19 and TRBJ2-2; possible D gene TRBD2, 6 bases. CDR3 length: 16 amino acids. The germline gives CDR1 LNHDA, CDR2 SQIVND (reference sequence). V shed 6 bases and J shed 3 bases, with 17 bases lying between them.